Each of the 30 T cell receptor beta chains below was sequenced from the same sample in a study of blood T cell repertoires in COVID-19. TCRdb's table, derived via immunoSEQ multiplex PCR, lists solely in-frame clones and lacks some. Of about 400,000 clones in the sample, roughly 86% were seen once. Material for sequencing was PBMCs or T cells enriched from blood (not recorded which). These TCRs come from a man aged 40-49 years in a cohort exposed to, infected with or recovered from COVID-19 (not recorded which).

The DNA of the CDR3 is TGCGCCAGCAGCTTCTCGTCATCTAGGACTGAAGCTTTCTTT. Amino acid sequence: CASSFSSSRTEAFF. The chain is built from TRBV5-1 and TRBJ1-1, with D uncertain. The V and J ends lost 2 bases and 5 bases respectively, with 13 bases between them. This CDR3 comprises 14 residues. Germline loops: CDR1 SGHRS, CDR2 YFSETQ.

A few counts support this clone. This chain uses TRBV5-5 with TRBJ1-2; D is possibly TRBD1 (6 bases). Trimming took 0 bases from V and 2 from J, leaving 11 bases between them. This CDR3 has 15 amino acids. CDR1 is SGHKS and CDR2 is YYEKEE in the germline V gene (reference sequence). CDR3 in DNA: TGTGCCAGCAGCTTGGTGGCAGGGGAGAACTATGGCTACACCTTC. Protein sequence: CASSLVAGENYGYTF.

This rearrangement joins TRBV5-1 to TRBJ2-3, with 12 bases lining up with TRBD2. The CDR3 contains 17 residues. V lost 0 bases to trimming and J lost 1 base; unmatched junction nucleotides: 3. Germline CDR1 reads SGHRS; CDR2 reads YFSETQ. The CDR3 nucleotides are TGCGCCAGCAGCTTGGAGGGACTAGCGGGTGGCACAGATACGCAGTATTTT. This codes for CASSLEGLAGGTDTQYF.

This chain connects TRBV10-3 to TRBJ2-7; D might be TRBD1 (6 bases). The CDR3 runs 12 residues. V lost 4 bases, J lost 3 bases, and 7 bases lay in between. Germline CDR1 is ENHRY and CDR2 is SYGVKD. The CDR3 loop reads CAISGTVYEQYF. CDR3 DNA sequence: TGTGCCATCAGTGGGACAGTCTACGAGCAGTACTTC.

The chain joins TRBV5-8 to TRBJ2-3, with D possibly being TRBD1 (5 bases). CDR1 and CDR2 (germline): SGHTS, YDEGEE. The CDR3 runs 16 residues. The V gene lost 0 bases and the J gene lost 0 bases, with 11 bases spanning the gap. In DNA, the CDR3 is TGTGCCAGCAGCTTGGGTGACAGAACTAGCACAGATACGCAGTATTTT. It codes for CASSLGDRTSTDTQYF.

There are a few counts of this clone. The rearrangement joins TRBV7-2 to TRBJ1-2, with D possibly being TRBD1 (5 bases). V lost 5 bases and J 3 bases, leaving 16 bases between the germline ends. This CDR3 comprises 15 residues. Germline assignment: CDR1 SGHTA and CDR2 FQGNSA. The CDR3 DNA reads as TGTGCCAGCAGCCCAGTCGGCAGGGCGGACTATGGCTACACCTTC. It is translated as CASSPVGRADYGYTF.

The J gene is TRBJ2-1, the V gene TRBV15; a weak D match, TRBD2 (5 bases). CDR3 length: 14 amino acids. Germline V CDR1 and CDR2: LNHNV, YYDKDF (reference sequence). Trimming pared 0 bases from V and 7 bases from J, leaving 10 bases between. CDR3 DNA sequence: TGTGCCACCAGCAGAGAGGAGGTGGGTAATGAGCAGTTCTTC. Amino acids: CATSREEVGNEQFF.

The J gene is TRBJ1-2, the V gene TRBV4-2; 8 nucleotides line up with TRBD1. In germline, CDR1 is LGHNA, CDR2 YNFKEQ. V shed 0 bases and J 4 bases; nucleotides not matched to a gene: 7. The CDR3 covers 16 residues. The CDR3 sequence is CASSQDPQGGFYGYTF. CDR3 DNA: TGTGCCAGCAGCCAAGATCCACAGGGGGGCTTCTATGGCTACACCTTC.

The chain employs TRBV11-1 and TRBJ1-2; D uncertain. This CDR3 comprises 14 residues. Germline CDR1 reads SGHAT; CDR2 reads FQDESV (reference sequence). V was shortened by 6 bases and J by 4 bases, with 15 bases between the two germline ends. The CDR3 DNA follows: TGTGCCAGCAGACATGCCCTCGACACCTATGGCTACACCTTC. Translated, it gives CASRHALDTYGYTF. The full variable domain, with the rest looked up from reference TRBV11-1 and TRBJ1-2, is EAEVAQSPRYKITEKSQAVAFWCDPISGHATLYWYRQILGQGPELLVQFQDESVVDDSQLPKDRFSAERLKGVDSTLKIQPAELGDSAMYLCASRHALDTYGYTFGSGTRLTVV.

The V call is TRBV4-2, the J call TRBJ2-1, with 7 bases that match TRBD2. This CDR3 has 14 residues. Trimming removed 8 bases from V and 1 base from J; junction bases left unmatched: 5. CDR1 and CDR2 from the germline V gene are LGHNA and YNFKEQ. CDR3 sequence (DNA): TGTGCCAGCGGGGGGGAGAGGTCCTACAATGAGCAGTTCTTC. Encoded protein: CASGGERSYNEQFF.

CDR3 sequence (DNA): TGTGCCACCTACCCCGCTAGCGGGCCAACAGATACGCAGTATTTT. Encoded protein: CATYPASGPTDTQYF. The chain joins TRBV10-3 to TRBJ2-3; 8 bases are a match to TRBD2. There are 15 residues in the CDR3. The germline V gene has CDR1 ENHRY and CDR2 SYGVKD. The V segment lost 10 bases and the J segment 3 bases; nucleotides outside the gene matches: 12.

This clone was detected only a few times. The chain is built from TRBV29-1 and TRBJ2-5, with D possibly matching TRBD2 (5 bases). V shed 6 bases and J shed 1 base, with 18 bases lying between them. CDR3 size: 15 residues. Germline values: CDR1 SQVTM, CDR2 ANQGSEA. CDR3 nucleotide sequence: TGCAGCGTCGCCCTTTTACTAGGTGGCCAAGAGACCCAGTACTTC. Translating gives CSVALLLGGQETQYF. The full variable domain, in which reference TRBV29-1 and TRBJ2-5 provide the parts outside the CDR3, is SAVISQKPSRDICQRGTSLTIQCQVDSQVTMMFWYRQQPGQSLTLIATANQGSEATYESGFVIDKFPISRPNLTFSTLTVSNMSPEDSSIYLCSVALLLGGQETQYFGPGTRLLVL.

The chain has TRBV19 and TRBJ2-7; D may be TRBD1 (6 bases). The CDR3 is made up of 14 amino acids. Germline V gives CDR1 LNHDA, CDR2 SQIVND (reference sequence). Trimming took 6 bases from V and 1 from J, leaving 13 bases between them. The CDR3 DNA is TGTGCCAGTAGACCGGGACACCAGTCCTACGAGCAGTACTTC. Translation gives CASRPGHQSYEQYF.

The rearrangement joins TRBV27 to TRBJ1-1; D may be TRBD1 (6 bases). The CDR3 covers 14 residues. CDR1 is MNHEY and CDR2 is SMNVEV in the germline V gene (reference sequence). Trimming removed 2 bases at V and 1 base at J, with 8 bases between. Written as DNA, the CDR3 is TGTGCCAGCAGTTTAGAACAGGGGAACACTGAAGCTTTCTTT. As protein: CASSLEQGNTEAFF.

V is TRBV4-1 and J is TRBJ1-1; 8 bases are a match to TRBD1. This CDR3 contains 15 residues. Germline V gives CDR1 MGHRA, CDR2 YSYEKL. Losses at the gene ends were 3 bases for V and 5 bases for J; bases not matched to a gene: 8. The chain's CDR3 is CASSHPGQGATEAFF. CDR3 coding DNA: TGCGCCAGCAGCCACCCTGGACAGGGAGCTACTGAAGCTTTCTTT.

V usage is TRBV18 and J usage is TRBJ2-1; D gene ambiguous. CDR1 is KGHSH and CDR2 is LQKENI in the germline V gene. Trimming pared 6 bases from V and 2 bases from J, leaving 8 bases between. CDR3 size: 13 residues. CDR3 nucleotide sequence: TGTGCCAGCTCCGTTCGGGCCTACAATGAGCAGTTCTTC. It translates to CASSVRAYNEQFF.

The CDR3 DNA reads as TGCGCCAGCAGTGAGCCCCGTTCAGGGGCACCCCTCCACTTT. Its translation: CASSEPRSGAPLHF. V and J are TRBV10-1 and TRBJ1-6; a weak D match, TRBD1 (6 bases). The CDR3 contains 14 residues. CDR1 WNHNN and CDR2 SYGVQD come from the germline V gene (reference sequence). Trimming removed 2 bases from V and 11 bases from J, with 13 bases in between.

The gene calls are TRBV5-1 and TRBJ1-1; TRBD1 is a possible D gene (5 bases). Germline V gene lookup returns CDR1 SGHRS and CDR2 YFSETQ. Trimming shortened V by 2 bases and J by 1 base, and 9 bases separated the two germline ends. The CDR3 extends over 14 amino acids. CDR3 DNA: TGCGCCAGCAGCTTCATGACAGCGAACACTGAAGCTTTCTTT. Protein product: CASSFMTANTEAFF.

The chain uses TRBV9 and TRBJ2-1, with 10 bases aligning to TRBD2. The trim removed 3 bases at V and 8 bases at J, leaving 5 bases unmatched. This CDR3 region has 14 residues. The germline V gene has CDR1 SGDLS and CDR2 YYNGEE. The CDR3 region is CASSATSGIYEQFF. The CDR3 DNA is TGTGCCAGCAGCGCAACTAGCGGGATCTATGAGCAGTTCTTC. The full variable domain, in which reference TRBV9 and TRBJ2-1 provide the parts outside the CDR3, is DSGVTQTPKHLITATGQRVTLRCSPRSGDLSVYWYQQSLDQGLQFLIQYYNGEERAKGNILERFSAQQFPDLHSELNLSSLELGDSALYFCASSATSGIYEQFFGPGTRLTVL.

The chain is built from TRBV19 and TRBJ2-2, with TRBD1 identical over 10 bases. Trimming cost V 6 bases and J 5 bases; bases outside gene matches: 6. The CDR3 consists of 15 residues. Per germline, CDR1 LNHDA and CDR2 SQIVND (reference sequence). The CDR3 here is CASRGQGRWTGELFF. The CDR3 bases are TGTGCCAGTAGGGGACAGGGGAGATGGACCGGGGAGCTGTTTTTT.

This clone was counted only a few times. V is TRBV6-1 and J is TRBJ2-1; D might be TRBD1 (7 bases). V was trimmed by 2 bases and J by 3 bases, leaving 11 bases between them. CDR3 length: 15 amino acids. Germline V CDR1 and CDR2: MNHNS, SASEGT. The CDR3 loop reads CASSEQGGSYNEQFF. The CDR3, as DNA: TGTGCCAGCAGTGAACAGGGGGGAAGCTACAATGAGCAGTTCTTC.

This clone occurred a few times. The chain recombines TRBV11-2 with TRBJ1-2, with 11 bases identical to TRBD1. CDR1 is SGHAT, CDR2 FQNNGV, per germline. CDR3 length: 14 amino acids. V lost 3 bases, J lost 5 bases, and 2 bases stayed unmatched. Here the CDR3 reads CASSLGTGGYGYTF. The CDR3 region has the DNA TGTGCCAGCAGCTTGGGGACAGGGGGATATGGCTACACCTTC.

The CDR3 is CASSLWGREQYF. The CDR3 bases are TGTGCCAGCAGTTTATGGGGCAGGGAGCAGTACTTC. This chain joins TRBV27 and TRBJ2-7; possibly TRBD1 for D (5 bases). Germline V CDR1 and CDR2: MNHEY, SMNVEV (reference sequence). V lost 1 base and J lost 7, with 8 bases in between. The CDR3 loop spans 12 amino acids.

V and J are TRBV5-4 and TRBJ2-1; 10 nucleotides align to TRBD1. The CDR3 has 15 amino acids. Germline V gene sequence: CDR1 SGHNT, CDR2 YYREEE (reference sequence). J lost 6 bases, V lost 0 bases, and 3 bases had no gene match. This CDR3 is CASSLGGQGGNEQFF. For the CDR3, the DNA is TGTGCCAGCAGCTTGGGAGGACAGGGGGGCAATGAGCAGTTCTTC.

The J gene is TRBJ1-2, the V gene TRBV5-1, with D unresolved. Germline assignment: CDR1 SGHRS and CDR2 YFSETQ. V was shortened by 0 bases and J by 7 bases, with 7 bases between the two germline ends. The CDR3 consists of 12 residues. The CDR3 sequence is CASSLGGRGYTF. CDR3 coding DNA: TGCGCCAGCAGCTTGGGCGGCCGTGGCTACACCTTC.

V is TRBV3-1 (or the pseudogene TRBV3-2) and J is TRBJ2-1, with a possible D match to TRBD1 (5 bases). The germline V gene encodes CDR1 LGHDT and CDR2 YNNKEL (reference sequence). This CDR3 comprises 15 residues. Between the trimmed V and J ends, which lost 4 bases and 0 bases, there was a span of 10 bases. The DNA of the CDR3 is TGTGCCAGCAGCCGGACAACGAGCTCCTACAATGAGCAGTTCTTC. Encoded protein: CASSRTTSSYNEQFF.

A single count supports this clone. The V gene is TRBV29-1, the J gene TRBJ2-7, with TRBD2 matching over 7 bases. The germline V gene has CDR1 SQVTM and CDR2 ANQGSEA. V lost 4 bases to trimming and J lost 1 base; unmatched junction nucleotides: 7. This CDR3 is 14 amino acids long. CDR3 coding DNA: TGCAGCGTTGGTCTCCTAGCGGCATCCTACGAGCAGTACTTC. Protein sequence: CSVGLLAASYEQYF.

This chain connects TRBV29-1 to TRBJ2-3; TRBD2 agrees at 10 bases. The CDR3 covers 15 residues. The J segment lost 3 bases and the V segment lost 4 bases, leaving 7 bases of the junction unmatched. Per the germline V gene, CDR1 is SQVTM and CDR2 is ANQGSEA. CDR3 sequence (DNA): TGCAGCGTTGGTGCGGCTAGCGGGAGAACAGATACGCAGTATTTT. It encodes CSVGAASGRTDTQYF.

The V gene is TRBV6-1, the J gene TRBJ1-1; the D gene is possibly TRBD1 (5 bases). Trimming removed 3 bases from V and 9 bases from J, with 8 bases in between. CDR1 and CDR2 from the germline V gene are MNHNS and SASEGT. The CDR3 has 11 amino acids. This chain's CDR3 is CASSDRVKAFF. For the CDR3, the DNA is TGTGCCAGCAGTGACAGGGTGAAAGCTTTCTTT.

This clone turned up a few times. The chain employs TRBV6-5 and TRBJ2-7, with 13 bases lining up with TRBD2. Trimming took 4 bases from V and 3 from J; bases not matched to a gene: 6. The V gene's germline CDR1 is MNHEY and CDR2 SVGAGI. CDR3 size: 16 residues. Here the CDR3 reads CASSSAGTSGNYEQYF. CDR3 in DNA: TGTGCCAGCAGTTCCGCCGGGACTAGCGGGAACTACGAGCAGTACTTC.